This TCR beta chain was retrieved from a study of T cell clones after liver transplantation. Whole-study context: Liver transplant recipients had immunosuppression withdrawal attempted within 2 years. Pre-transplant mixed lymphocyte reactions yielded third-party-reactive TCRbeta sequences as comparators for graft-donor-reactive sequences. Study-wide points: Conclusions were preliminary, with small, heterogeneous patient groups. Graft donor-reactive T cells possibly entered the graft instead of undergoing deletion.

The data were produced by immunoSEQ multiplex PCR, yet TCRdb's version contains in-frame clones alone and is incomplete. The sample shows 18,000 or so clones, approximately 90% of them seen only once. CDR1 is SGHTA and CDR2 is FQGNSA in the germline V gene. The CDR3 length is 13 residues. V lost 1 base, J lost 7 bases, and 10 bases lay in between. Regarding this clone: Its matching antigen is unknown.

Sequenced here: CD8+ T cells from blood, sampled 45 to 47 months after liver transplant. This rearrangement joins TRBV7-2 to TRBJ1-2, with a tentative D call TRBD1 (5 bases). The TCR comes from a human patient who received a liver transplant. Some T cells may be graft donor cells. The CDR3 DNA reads TGTGCCAGCAGCTTAGGAGGGGACCCTGGCTACACCTTC. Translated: CASSLGGDPGYTF.